This entry concerns a single T cell receptor beta chain. The antigen is not known. Germline V lookup: CDR1 MGHRA, CDR2 YSYEKL. The length of the CDR3 is 18 residues. Trimming removed 1 base from V and 2 bases from J; junction bases left unmatched: 10. Study outcomes and limitations: Tumor Treg TCRs overlapped most with tumor naive CD4+ cells.

After constant-region reverse-primer amplification, full-length variable regions underwent semi-nested PCR with Nested Universal Primer A. TCRdb re-analysed the 5' RACE reads in MiXCR, keeping a single row per CDR3 protein. The table has approximately 29,000 distinct CDR3 sequences, 26% seen once; the top ten hold approximately 3.7%. Sequenced: naive CD4+ T cells sorted from a lymph node. The subset denotes: naive CD4+ T cells, CD4+CD45RA+CD25-. The chain has TRBV4-1 and TRBJ2-3; 9 bases are shared with TRBD2. The receptor's source is a female donor with breast cancer. The CDR3 reads CASSQGQGAGGLTDTQYF. CDR3 nucleotide sequence: TGCGCCAGCAGCCAAGGTCAAGGAGCGGGGGGCCTCACAGATACGCAGTATTTT.